The T cell receptor beta chain described here comes from a study of OX40 agonist ivuxolimab in advanced cancers. Study overall: Prior anti-PD-1, anti-PD-L1 or anti-CTLA-4 therapy did not bar entry, and 40% to 45% had some.

Trimming removed 1 base from V and 4 bases from J, with 14 bases in between. The V gene's germline CDR1 is LNHDA and CDR2 SQIVND (reference sequence). This CDR3 has 15 amino acids. Overall study findings and caveats: Relative to CD4+ cells, CD8+ T cells on average had more expanded clones. The CD4+ and CD8+ T cells in the blood had expanded clonally by week 6 at 0.1 to 3.0 mg/kg.

The data were produced by immunoSEQ multiplex PCR, yet TCRdb's version contains in-frame clones alone and is incomplete. The sample holds about 86,000 clones; about 90% are singletons and the top ten take roughly 9.4%. Note on this clone: Antigen: not known.

This sequence joins TRBV19 and TRBJ2-7, with D unresolved. The sample here was CD4+ or CD8+ T cells sorted from blood, taken in a trial of the OX40 agonist ivuxolimab. The clonotype was recovered from an adult with an advanced solid tumor such as melanoma, head and neck, liver or kidney cancer. The CDR3 is CASSIAISLVYEQYF. The CDR3 DNA reads as TGTGCCAGTAGTATAGCGATTAGCCTCGTATACGAGCAGTACTTC.